This T cell receptor beta chain emerged from a study of graft-versus-host responses after intestinal transplantation. Study-wide context: Recipients underwent multivisceral, liver-intestinal, or isolated intestinal transplants.

A note on this clone: Its target is not known.

After removal of 2 bases from V and 3 bases from J, the junction contained 3 bases not matched to a gene. Germline lookup yields CDR1 LGHNA and CDR2 YNFKEQ. CDR3 size: 14 residues. Clones were read by immunoSEQ multiplex PCR, and TCRdb kept only the in-frame ones, dropping some. The sample contains some 120,000 clones, more than 80% of which appear only once. This chain uses TRBV4-2 with TRBJ1-2; 7 nucleotides match TRBD1. The source is a human donor who received an intestinal transplant. Sequencing used unstimulated CD4+ T cells sorted from spleen or lymph node cells, obtained before intestinal transplant. CDR3 DNA sequence: TGTGCCAGCAGCCAAAAGGGGGCTCACTATGGCTACACCTTC. As protein: CASSQKGAHYGYTF.